Listed here is a single T cell receptor (beta chain). This specimen belongs to a study of blood T cell repertoires in COVID-19. Study background: The United States, Italy and Spain supplied acute and convalescent COVID-19 samples.

Produced via immunoSEQ multiplex PCR; TCRdb's table is partial and in-frame only. The sample contains about 170,000 clones, about 86% of which appear only once. The CDR3 spans 15 residues. CDR1 and CDR2 (germline): MNHEY, SVGAGI. Trimming removed 0 bases at V and 2 bases at J, with 8 bases between. The receptor was derived from a man aged 18-30 years with active or convalescent COVID-19. Source material: peripheral blood. V usage is TRBV6-5 and J usage is TRBJ1-5; D gene ambiguous. CDR3 DNA sequence: TGTGCCAGCAGTTACTCGATGCGGGGCAATCAGCCCCAGCATTTT. Amino acids: CASSYSMRGNQPQHF.